Included here is one T cell receptor beta chain sequence, with context. The repertoire was sequenced with immunoSEQ multiplex PCR; TCRdb's copy has only in-frame clones and lacks some. The data contain tens of thousands of clones, less than 80% of them seen just once; the ten biggest clones take up approximately 15%. The V end lost 5 bases, the J end lost 5 bases, and 10 bases lay between the germline ends. Germline CDR1 is SGHTA and CDR2 is FQGNSA. The CDR3 length is 13 residues. This entry is derived from a study of radiotherapy plus CTLA-4 blockade in lung cancer. This sequence was found in a human donor with non-small cell lung cancer who had a complete response to radiotherapy plus ipilimumab. V usage is TRBV7-2 and J usage is TRBJ1-3, with a weak D call TRBD1 (5 bases). Sequencing used peripheral blood, obtained from a patient treated with radiotherapy plus ipilimumab. CDR3 bases: TGTGCCAGCAGCCCTCAGGGTAGAAACACCATATATTTT. Amino acids: CASSPQGRNTIYF. The whole variable domain, remainder taken from reference TRBV7-2 and TRBJ1-3, is GAGVSQSPSNKVTEKGKDVELRCDPISGHTALYWYRQSLGQGLEFLIYFQGNSAPDKSGLPSDRFSAERTGGSVSTLTIQRTQQEDSAVYLCASSPQGRNTIYFGEGSWLTVV.